These 21 T cell receptor beta chains were sequenced from one sample in a study of spatial heterogeneity in lung cancer. Time point: blood at routine non-recurrence follow-up after resection. Whole RNA came from tumor, nontumor lung or frozen PBMC and was sequenced without being sorted. TCRdb redid the calling of the 5' RACE reads with MiXCR, one entry per CDR3 protein. The data show 25,000 to 30,000 distinct CDR3 sequences, with approximately 6% seen just once and roughly 21% held by the top ten. This material consisted of PBMCs, taken at follow-up. The receptors originated from a male donor with early-stage non-small cell lung cancer.

J is TRBJ2-5 and V is TRBV3-1; perhaps TRBD2 as D (6 bases). Trimming took off 4 bases at V and 5 bases at J, with 17 bases between the two ends. The CDR3 covers 15 residues. Germline CDR1 and CDR2: LGHDT and YNNKEL (reference sequence). CDR3 region: CASSPTAGTQETQYF. The CDR3 DNA reads TGTGCCAGCAGCCCTACTGCGGGGACCCAGGAGACCCAGTACTTC.

This clonotype was seen at least ten times. The V call is TRBV6-2 or TRBV6-3, the J call TRBJ2-5; tentative D call: TRBD2 (6 bases). Trimming left V 7 bases short and J 5 bases short, with 14 bases between. This CDR3 contains 13 residues. CDR1 MNHEY and CDR2 SVGEGT come from the germline V gene. The CDR3 region is CASKRLVLETQYF. The CDR3 DNA reads as TGTGCCAGCAAGAGACTAGTTTTGGAGACCCAGTACTTC.

Relative to its sample, this clonotype is medium-sized. V usage is TRBV4-3 and J usage is TRBJ1-6; D possibly corresponds to TRBD1 (5 bases). V shed 3 bases and J shed 6 bases, with 12 bases lying between them. The CDR3 is 15 amino acids. Germline V lookup: CDR1 LGHNA, CDR2 YSLEER. The CDR3 loop reads CASSQENRPNSPLHF. The CDR3 bases are TGCGCCAGCAGCCAGGAAAACAGGCCTAATTCACCCCTCCACTTT.

This clonotype was seen at least ten times. This chain uses TRBV27 with TRBJ2-1; TRBD2 agrees at 7 bases. This CDR3 spans 15 amino acids. J gave up 4 bases and V 0 bases, and 3 bases lay outside the gene matches. CDR1 and CDR2 (germline): MNHEY, SMNVEV (reference sequence). This chain's CDR3 is CASSLSGLPYNEQFF. The CDR3 nucleotides are TGTGCCAGCAGTTTATCGGGACTACCTTACAATGAGCAGTTCTTC.

This clonotype was counted between two and nine times. J is TRBJ1-3 and V is TRBV10-3; D ambiguous. Germline-derived CDR1 and CDR2 are ENHRY and SYGVKD. The CDR3 covers 13 residues. Between the trimmed V and J ends, which lost 7 bases and 0 bases, there was a span of 7 bases. This chain's CDR3 is CAINRDSGNTIYF. DNA of the CDR3: TGTGCCATCAACAGAGACTCTGGAAACACCATATATTTT.

Ten or more counts support this clonotype. This chain joins TRBV14 and TRBJ2-3, with no clear D. In germline, CDR1 is SGHDN, CDR2 FVKESK. V was cut by 4 bases and J by 2 bases, with 7 bases left in between. The CDR3 covers 13 residues. Here the CDR3 reads CASSRWDTDTQYF. CDR3 DNA sequence: TGTGCCAGCAGCCGGTGGGACACAGATACGCAGTATTTT.

In its sample, this clonotype was seen many times. This chain links TRBV27 with TRBJ2-5; 7 bases line up with TRBD2. CDR1 is MNHEY, CDR2 SMNVEV, per germline (reference sequence). This CDR3 spans 15 amino acids. V dropped 2 bases and J dropped 1; count of bases not matched to a gene: 4. The CDR3 DNA reads as TGTGCCAGCAGTTTAACCCTAGCGGTCCAAGAGACCCAGTACTTC. Its protein product is CASSLTLAVQETQYF.

This chain links TRBV6-6 with TRBJ2-7, with TRBD2 as a possible D gene (6 bases). The CDR3 totals 13 residues. The germline V gene encodes CDR1 MNHNY and CDR2 SVGAGI (reference sequence). Trimming removed 6 bases from V and 6 bases from J, with 15 bases in between. This chain's CDR3 is CASSSKVGGEQYV. CDR3 nucleotides: TGTGCCAGCAGCTCCAAGGTGGGAGGCGAGCAGTACGTC.

This clonotype occurred a few times. The chain carries TRBV7-9 and TRBJ2-2; weak D call: TRBD1 (6 bases). The CDR3 loop spans 17 amino acids. Germline assignment: CDR1 SEHNR and CDR2 FQNEAQ (reference sequence). The V end was cut by 4 bases, the J end by 6 bases, with 21 bases between. The CDR3 sequence: CASSYRQGGLKAGELFF. The CDR3 DNA follows: TGTGCCAGCAGCTATCGACAAGGGGGTTTAAAAGCCGGGGAGCTGTTTTTT.

This clonotype came up many times. The chain recombines TRBV6-4 with TRBJ2-2, with TRBD1 identical over 7 bases. Trimming at V came to 2 bases and at J to 8 bases, leaving 5 bases not matched to a gene. Looked up from germline, CDR1 is MRHNA and CDR2 is SNTAGT. The CDR3 runs 14 residues. Here the CDR3 reads CASSDQGGEGELFF. CDR3 nucleotides: TGTGCCAGCAGTGACCAAGGGGGCGAAGGGGAGCTGTTTTTT.

This clonotype has only a few counts. The chain combines TRBV6-2 or TRBV6-3 with TRBJ1-6, with 9 bases matching TRBD1. The CDR3 spans 14 residues. Trimming at V came to 6 bases and at J to 9 bases, leaving 6 bases not matched to a gene. CDR1 MNHEY and CDR2 SVGEGT come from the germline V gene. CDR3 bases: TGTGCCAGCAGATCGACAGGGGGAATTTCACCCCTCCACTTT. Translated: CASRSTGGISPLHF.

This clonotype was counted a few times. The genes are TRBV5-6 and TRBJ1-1; TRBD1 is a possible D gene (5 bases). With 3 bases removed from V and 4 bases from J, the gap between germline ends came to 13 bases. The CDR3 loop spans 14 amino acids. The germline V gene encodes CDR1 SGHDT and CDR2 YYEEEE. The CDR3 here is CASSSAGGITEAFF. The CDR3, as DNA: TGTGCCAGCAGCTCTGCTGGGGGGATCACTGAAGCTTTCTTT.

The rearrangement joins TRBV7-8 to TRBJ1-5; D unclear. This CDR3 has 15 residues. Between the trimmed V and J ends, which lost 4 bases and 2 bases, there was a span of 12 bases. Looked up from germline, CDR1 is SGHVS and CDR2 is FQNEAQ. CDR3 sequence reads: CASSSYIEGNQPQHF. CDR3 coding DNA: TGTGCCAGCAGCTCCTACATAGAGGGCAATCAGCCCCAGCATTTT.

This clonotype has ten or more counts. This chain uses TRBV20-1 with TRBJ2-4, with unresolved D. CDR3 length equals 12 residues. The germline gives CDR1 DFQATT, CDR2 SNEGSKA (reference sequence). Between the trimmed V and J ends, which lost 5 bases and 7 bases, there was a span of 12 bases. CDR3 nucleotide sequence: TGCAGTGCTCCCCGGGTAGACAACATTCAGTACTTC. Protein sequence: CSAPRVDNIQYF.

J is TRBJ1-4 and V is TRBV19; D ambiguous. V lost 3 bases and J lost 7, with 6 bases in between. The CDR3 covers 12 residues. Germline lookup yields CDR1 LNHDA and CDR2 SQIVND (reference sequence). The CDR3 loop reads CASSIPAEKLFF. The CDR3 DNA follows: TGTGCCAGTAGTATTCCAGCTGAAAAACTGTTTTTT.

A few counts support this clonotype. V usage is TRBV27 and J usage is TRBJ2-1; TRBD1 matches 9 bases. V shed 4 bases, J shed 5 bases, and the junction held 6 bases outside the gene matches. The CDR3 is made up of 15 amino acids. Germline V gene lookup returns CDR1 MNHEY and CDR2 SMNVEV (reference sequence). This CDR3 is CASSSQGQGHNEQFF. The CDR3 DNA sequence: TGTGCCAGCAGTTCTCAGGGACAGGGCCACAATGAGCAGTTCTTC.

This clonotype was detected ten times or more. The genes are TRBV6-6 and TRBJ2-3, with D uncertain. The CDR3 has 15 residues. Germline V gene data show CDR1 as MNHNY and CDR2 as SVGAGI (reference sequence). V dropped 2 bases and J dropped 2 bases, with 11 bases sitting between them. The CDR3 DNA reads TGTGCCAGCAGTTACCGTTGGGCCAACACAGATACGCAGTATTTT. Protein product: CASSYRWANTDTQYF.

This clonotype was recorded at least ten times. The rearrangement uses TRBV20-1 and TRBJ1-2; D is undetermined. Trimming cost V 3 bases and J 3 bases, with 8 bases left between them. Germline CDR1 DFQATT, CDR2 SNEGSKA (reference sequence). The CDR3 spans 12 residues. CDR3 bases: TGCAGTGCTAGGCCAGGATACTATGGCTACACCTTC. This gives the protein CSARPGYYGYTF.

There are many counts of this clonotype. The V call is TRBV20-1, the J call TRBJ1-1, with a tentative D call TRBD1 (5 bases). This CDR3 has 14 amino acids. Trimming pared 1 base from V and 1 base from J, leaving 10 bases between. CDR1 is DFQATT, CDR2 SNEGSKA, per germline (reference sequence). CDR3 sequence reads: CSARAAGTNTEAFF. In DNA form, the CDR3 reads TGCAGTGCTAGAGCGGCAGGGACGAACACTGAAGCTTTCTTT.

The sample holds many counts of this clonotype. This sequence joins TRBV5-4 and TRBJ2-7; 9 positions match TRBD1. Unmatched junction bases numbered 7, after V lost 4 bases and J lost 2 bases. The germline gives CDR1 SGHNT, CDR2 YYREEE (reference sequence). This CDR3 is built from 15 residues. This CDR3 is CASSPGQGSPYEQYF. CDR3 DNA: TGTGCCAGCAGCCCGGGACAGGGAAGCCCCTACGAGCAGTACTTC.

This clonotype was seen repeatedly, ten times or more. This chain uses TRBV28 with TRBJ2-7, with 8 positions matching TRBD1. The V segment lost 5 bases and the J segment 5 bases; nucleotides outside the gene matches: 8. CDR1 and CDR2 from the germline V gene are MDHEN and SYDVKM. The CDR3 covers 14 residues. In DNA, the CDR3 is TGTGCCAGCAGTCCAACCCTGGACAGGGACGAGCAGTACGTC. Translating it yields CASSPTLDRDEQYV.